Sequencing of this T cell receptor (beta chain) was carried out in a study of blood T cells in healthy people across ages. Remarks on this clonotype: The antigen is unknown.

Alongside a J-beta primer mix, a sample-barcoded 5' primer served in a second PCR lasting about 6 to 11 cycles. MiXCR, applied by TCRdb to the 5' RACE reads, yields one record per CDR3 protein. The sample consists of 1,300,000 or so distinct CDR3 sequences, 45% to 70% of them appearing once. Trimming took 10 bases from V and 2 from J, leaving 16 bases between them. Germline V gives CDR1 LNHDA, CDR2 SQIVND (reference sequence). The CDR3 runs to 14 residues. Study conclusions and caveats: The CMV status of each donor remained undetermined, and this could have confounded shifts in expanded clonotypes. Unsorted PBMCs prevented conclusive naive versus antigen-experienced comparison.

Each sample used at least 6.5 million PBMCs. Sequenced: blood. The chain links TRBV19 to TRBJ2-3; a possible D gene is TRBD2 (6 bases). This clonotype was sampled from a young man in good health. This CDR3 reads CATRLAGFTDTQYF. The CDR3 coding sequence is TGTGCCACTAGACTTGCGGGATTCACAGATACGCAGTATTTT.